This T cell receptor (beta chain) was identified in a study of shared clonotypes between healthy human individuals. The study, taken as a whole, reports: Sampling was confined to blood; repertoires within tissues likely differ. Larger estimated richness was generally seen in naive subsets than in memory subsets.

Turning to this clone: Its matching antigen is unknown.

The CDR3 runs to 14 residues. The V gene's germline CDR1 is SGHAT and CDR2 FQNNGV. V was trimmed by 7 bases and J by 7 bases, leaving 17 bases between them. Repertoires were generated with immunoSEQ multiplex PCR, while TCRdb's copy carries only in-frame clones and drops some. Here the sample spans some 980,000 clones, approximately 76% being singletons. The sequence derives from a man between 18 and 29 years old in good health. Sequencing input: memory CD4+ T cells sorted from blood. The subset denotes: CD45RA-negative fraction. The chain joins TRBV11-2 to TRBJ2-1, with TRBD2 as a possible D gene (6 bases). The CDR3 sequence is CASNRGGPVNEQFF. The DNA for the CDR3 is TGTGCCAGCAACCGCGGAGGGCCCGTAAATGAGCAGTTCTTC.